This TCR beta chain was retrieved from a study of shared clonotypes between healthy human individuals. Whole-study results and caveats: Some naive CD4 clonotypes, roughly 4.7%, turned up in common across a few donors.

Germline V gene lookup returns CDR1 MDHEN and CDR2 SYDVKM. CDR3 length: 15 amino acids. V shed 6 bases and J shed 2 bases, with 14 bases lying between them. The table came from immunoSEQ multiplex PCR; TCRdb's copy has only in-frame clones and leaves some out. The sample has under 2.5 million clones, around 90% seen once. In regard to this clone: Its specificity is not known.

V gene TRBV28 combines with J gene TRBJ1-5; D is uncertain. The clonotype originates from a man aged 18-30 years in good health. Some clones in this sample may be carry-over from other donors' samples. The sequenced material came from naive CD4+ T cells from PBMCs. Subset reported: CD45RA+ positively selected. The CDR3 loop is CASRPTQLGNQPQHF. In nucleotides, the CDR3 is TGTGCCAGCAGACCTACACAATTGGGCAATCAGCCCCAGCATTTT.